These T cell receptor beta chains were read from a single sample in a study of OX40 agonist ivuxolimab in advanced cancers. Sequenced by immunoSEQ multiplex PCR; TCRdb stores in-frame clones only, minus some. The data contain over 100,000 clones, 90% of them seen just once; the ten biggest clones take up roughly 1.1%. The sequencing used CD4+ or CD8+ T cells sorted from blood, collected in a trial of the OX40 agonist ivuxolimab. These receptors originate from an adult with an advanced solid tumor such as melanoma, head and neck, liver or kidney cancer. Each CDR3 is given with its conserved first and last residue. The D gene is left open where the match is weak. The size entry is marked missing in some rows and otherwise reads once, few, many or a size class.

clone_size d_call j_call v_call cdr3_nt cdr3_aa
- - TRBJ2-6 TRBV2 TGTGCCAGCACCCGGGAGCAGCTCTCTGGGGCCAACGTCCTGACTTTC CASTREQLSGANVLTF
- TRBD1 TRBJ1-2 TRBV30 TGTGCCTGGAGTGGGGGACGGGACAGCTCCTTC CAWSGGRDSSF
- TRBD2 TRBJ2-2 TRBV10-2 TGCGCCAGCAAGACTAGCGGGTCAGCGAACACCGGGGAGCTGTTTTTT CASKTSGSANTGELFF
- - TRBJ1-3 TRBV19 TGTGCCAGTAGTGGCCAGGGGAGTCATGGAAACACCATATATTTT CASSGQGSHGNTIYF
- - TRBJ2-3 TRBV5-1 TGCGCCAGCAGCTTGGTTGGACTCACAGATACGCAGTATTTT CASSLVGLTDTQYF
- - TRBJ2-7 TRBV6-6 TGTGCCAGCAGTTACGGAGACTCGAGCTCCTACGAGCAGTACTTC CASSYGDSSSYEQYF
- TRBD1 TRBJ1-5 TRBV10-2 TGCGCCAGCAGTGCTAGCCTGGACAGGGTTGACAATCAGCCCCAGCATTTT CASSASLDRVDNQPQHF
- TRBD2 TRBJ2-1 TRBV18 TGTGCCAGCTCACCAGGGACTAGCAGCTACAATGAGCAGTTCTTC CASSPGTSSYNEQFF
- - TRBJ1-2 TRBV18 TGTGCCAGCTCACCAGAGGGGTCCTATGGCTACACCTTC CASSPEGSYGYTF
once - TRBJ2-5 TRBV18 TGTGCCAGCTCACCGCGGACGGTACAAGAGACCCAGTACTTC CASSPRTVQETQYF
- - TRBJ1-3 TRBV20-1 TGCAGTGCTATGGACGTTAACACCATATATTTT CSAMDVNTIYF
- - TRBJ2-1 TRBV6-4 TGTGCCAGCAGTGACTCGTACCCGGACTACAATGAGCAGTTCTTC CASSDSYPDYNEQFF
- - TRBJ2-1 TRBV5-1 TGCGCCAGCAGCTTGGAGTGGCTTGTTGAGCAGTTCTTC CASSLEWLVEQFF
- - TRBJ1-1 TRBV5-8 TGTGCCAGCAGCACACCCACGGGTTCCACTGAAGCTTTCTTT CASSTPTGSTEAFF
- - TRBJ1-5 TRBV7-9 TGTGCCAGCAGCTTAGATCTACCCAGAAATAGCAATCAGCCCCAGCATTTT CASSLDLPRNSNQPQHF
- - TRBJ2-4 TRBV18 TGTGCCAGCTCACCAGGCCCAGGAGAGGCGGGCATTCAGTACTTC CASSPGPGEAGIQYF
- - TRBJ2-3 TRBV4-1 TGCGCCAGCAGCCAGTTTGGTCTACGCGACACAGATACGCAGTATTTT CASSQFGLRDTDTQYF
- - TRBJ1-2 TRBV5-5 TGTGCCAGCAGCTTGTCTCCCGGGGAGGACGGCTACACCTTC CASSLSPGEDGYTF
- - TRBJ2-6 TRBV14 TGTGCCAGCAGCCAAGATGGAGGGGCTTATTATAGGGCCAACGTCCTGACTTTC CASSQDGGAYYRANVLTF
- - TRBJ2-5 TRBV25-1 TGTGCCAGCAGTGAGCCGGGACGGGACCAAGAGACCCAGTACTTC CASSEPGRDQETQYF
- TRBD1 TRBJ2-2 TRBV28 TGTGCCAGCAGTCCGGGACAGGTGAACACCGGGGAGCTGTTTTTT CASSPGQVNTGELFF
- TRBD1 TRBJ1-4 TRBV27 TGTGCCAGCAGTTTATCCCCGGGACAGGTAGCAACTAATGAAAAACTGTTTTTT CASSLSPGQVATNEKLFF
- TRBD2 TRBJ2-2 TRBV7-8 TGTGCCAGCAGCTCGAGCGGGAGGGGCACCGGGGAGCTGTTTTTT CASSSSGRGTGELFF
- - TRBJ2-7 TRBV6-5 TGTGCCAGCAGCACCCCGACTTCCGCGTCCTACGAGCAGTACTTC CASSTPTSASYEQYF
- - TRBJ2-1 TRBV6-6 TGTGCCAGCAGTTACTCGAGTACTAGCCAGCACAATGAGCAGTTCTTC CASSYSSTSQHNEQFF
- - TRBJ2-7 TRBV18 TGTGCCAGCTCATCTCTGGACGGAGTCGGGCACTACGAGCAGTACTTC CASSSLDGVGHYEQYF
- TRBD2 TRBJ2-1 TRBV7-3 TGTGCCAGCAGCCGGACTAGCGGGAGCGATGAGCAGTTCTTC CASSRTSGSDEQFF
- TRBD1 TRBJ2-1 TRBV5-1 TGCGCCAGCAGCTTGGCGCGGACAGGGGCTGAAGAGCAGTTCTTC CASSLARTGAEEQFF
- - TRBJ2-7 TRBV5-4 TGTGCCAGCAGCTTAACGGTGGGCGAGCAGTACTTC CASSLTVGEQYF
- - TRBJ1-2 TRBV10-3 TGTGCCATCAGTGAGAGAGGGGGGGAGGACTCGGACTATGGCTACACCTTC CAISERGGEDSDYGYTF